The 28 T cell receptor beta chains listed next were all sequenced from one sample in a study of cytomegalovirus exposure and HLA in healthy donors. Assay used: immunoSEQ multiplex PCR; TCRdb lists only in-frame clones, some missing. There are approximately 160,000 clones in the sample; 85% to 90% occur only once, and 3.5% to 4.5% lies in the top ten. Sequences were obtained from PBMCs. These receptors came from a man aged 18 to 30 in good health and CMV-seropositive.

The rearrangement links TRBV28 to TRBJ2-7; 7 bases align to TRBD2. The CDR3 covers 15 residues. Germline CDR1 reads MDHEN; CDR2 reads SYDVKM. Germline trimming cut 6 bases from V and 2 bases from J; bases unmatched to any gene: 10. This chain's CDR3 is CASSGGYKGPYEQYF. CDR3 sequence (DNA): TGTGCCAGCAGCGGGGGGTACAAAGGCCCCTACGAGCAGTACTTC.

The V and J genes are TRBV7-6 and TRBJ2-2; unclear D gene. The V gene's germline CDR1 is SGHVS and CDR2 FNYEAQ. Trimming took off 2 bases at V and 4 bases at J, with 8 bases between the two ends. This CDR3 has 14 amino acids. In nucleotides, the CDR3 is TGTGCCAGCAGCTTATGGTCGGGCACCGGGGAGCTGTTTTTT. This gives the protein CASSLWSGTGELFF.

CDR3 loop: CASSLGGTGGNIQYF. In DNA, the CDR3 is TGTGCCAGCAGCCTTGGGGGGACAGGGGGAAACATTCAGTACTTC. This rearrangement joins TRBV13 to TRBJ2-4, with 11 bases lining up with TRBD1. Losses at the gene ends were 5 bases for V and 6 bases for J; bases not matched to a gene: 6. The germline gives CDR1 PRHDT, CDR2 FYEKMQ (reference sequence). CDR3 length equals 15 residues.

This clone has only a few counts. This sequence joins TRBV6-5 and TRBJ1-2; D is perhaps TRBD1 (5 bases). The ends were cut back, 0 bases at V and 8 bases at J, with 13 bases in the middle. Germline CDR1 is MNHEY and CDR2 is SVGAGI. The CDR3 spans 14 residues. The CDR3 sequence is CASSYSVRAVGYTF. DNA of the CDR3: TGTGCCAGCAGTTACTCTGTCAGGGCCGTGGGCTACACCTTC.

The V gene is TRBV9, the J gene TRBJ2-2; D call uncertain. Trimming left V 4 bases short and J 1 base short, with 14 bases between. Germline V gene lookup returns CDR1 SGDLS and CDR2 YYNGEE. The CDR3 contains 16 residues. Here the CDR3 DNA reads TGTGCCAGCAGCAATTGGGCTTCTGAGAACACCGGGGAGCTGTTTTTT. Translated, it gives CASSNWASENTGELFF.

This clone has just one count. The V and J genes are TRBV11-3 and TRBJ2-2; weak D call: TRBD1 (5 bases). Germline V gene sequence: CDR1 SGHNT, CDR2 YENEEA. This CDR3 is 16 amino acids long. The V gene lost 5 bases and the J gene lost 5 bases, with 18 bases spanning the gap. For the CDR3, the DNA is TGTGCCAGCAGCCCAAGGCAGGGTTCAAGAACCGGGGAGCTGTTTTTT. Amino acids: CASSPRQGSRTGELFF. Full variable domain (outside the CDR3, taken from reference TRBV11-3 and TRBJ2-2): EAGVVQSPRYKIIEKKQPVAFWCNPISGHNTLYWYLQNLGQGPELLIRYENEEAVDDSQLPKDRFSAERLKGVDSTLKIQPAELGDSAVYLCASSPRQGSRTGELFFGEGSRLTVL.

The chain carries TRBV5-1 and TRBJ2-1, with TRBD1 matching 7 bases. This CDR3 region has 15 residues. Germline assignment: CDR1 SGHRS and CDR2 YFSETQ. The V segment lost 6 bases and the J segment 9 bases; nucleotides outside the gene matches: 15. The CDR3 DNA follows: TGCGCCAGCAACAGGGGTGAAGGGATGGTTCGTGAGCAGTTCTTC. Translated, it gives CASNRGEGMVREQFF.

The CDR3 coding sequence is TGTGCCAGCACGGGGGGGCTCCGGACAGGGGGAGTCAATGAGCAGTTCTTC. As protein: CASTGGLRTGGVNEQFF. The chain has TRBV28 and TRBJ2-1; TRBD1 matches at 10 bases. The CDR3 spans 17 residues. CDR1 and CDR2 (germline): MDHEN, SYDVKM. With 7 bases clipped from V and 6 bases from J, the junction kept 15 bases outside the gene matches.

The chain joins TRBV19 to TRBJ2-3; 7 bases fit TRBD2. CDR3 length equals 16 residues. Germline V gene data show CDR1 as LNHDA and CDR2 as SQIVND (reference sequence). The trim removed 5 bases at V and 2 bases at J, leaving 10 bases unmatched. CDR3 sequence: CASSWGGRGFTDTQYF. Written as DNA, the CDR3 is TGTGCCAGTAGTTGGGGAGGGAGAGGGTTCACAGATACGCAGTATTTT.

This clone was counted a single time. In DNA form, the CDR3 reads TGCGCCAGCAGCCAAGACCTCAGGGAATACACCTTC. Translated, it gives CASSQDLREYTF. The chain employs TRBV4-1 and TRBJ1-2; maybe TRBD1 (5 bases). Germline V CDR1 and CDR2: MGHRA, YSYEKL. V lost 0 bases and J lost 11, with 10 bases in between. The CDR3 runs 12 residues.

In DNA form, the CDR3 reads TGTGCCAGCAGCCTAGGGGTAGCGGGAGGGGGGGAGCAGTTCTTC. This codes for CASSLGVAGGGEQFF. This sequence joins TRBV9 and TRBJ2-1; 11 positions match TRBD2. The trim removed 4 bases at V and 10 bases at J, leaving 10 bases unmatched. There are 15 residues in the CDR3. Per germline, CDR1 SGDLS and CDR2 YYNGEE.

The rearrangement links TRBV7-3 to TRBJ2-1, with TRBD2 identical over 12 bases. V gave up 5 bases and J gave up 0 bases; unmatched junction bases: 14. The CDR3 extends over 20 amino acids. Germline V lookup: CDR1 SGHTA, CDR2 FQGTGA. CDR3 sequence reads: CASSLQGPLAGGPSYNEQFF. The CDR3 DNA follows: TGTGCCAGCAGCCTCCAGGGGCCACTAGCGGGAGGTCCCTCCTACAATGAGCAGTTCTTC.

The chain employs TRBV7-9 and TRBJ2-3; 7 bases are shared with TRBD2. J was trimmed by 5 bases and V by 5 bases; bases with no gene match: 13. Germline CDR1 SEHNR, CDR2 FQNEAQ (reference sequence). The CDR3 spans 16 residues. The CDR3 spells CASSPREGGPGDTQYF. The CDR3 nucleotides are TGTGCCAGCAGCCCCCGTGAGGGAGGGCCTGGAGATACGCAGTATTTT.

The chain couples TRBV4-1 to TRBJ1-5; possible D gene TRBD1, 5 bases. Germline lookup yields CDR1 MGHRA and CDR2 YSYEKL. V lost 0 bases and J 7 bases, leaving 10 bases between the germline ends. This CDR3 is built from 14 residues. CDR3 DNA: TGCGCCAGCAGCCAAGAATATGGGGCACAGCCCCAGCATTTT. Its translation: CASSQEYGAQPQHF.

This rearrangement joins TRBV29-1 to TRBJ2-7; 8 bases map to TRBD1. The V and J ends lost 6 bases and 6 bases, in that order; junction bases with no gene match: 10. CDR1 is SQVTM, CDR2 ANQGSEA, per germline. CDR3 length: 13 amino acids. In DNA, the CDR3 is TGCAGCGTAGGGACAGGCGGGTTTGCCGAGCAGTACTTC. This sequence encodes CSVGTGGFAEQYF.

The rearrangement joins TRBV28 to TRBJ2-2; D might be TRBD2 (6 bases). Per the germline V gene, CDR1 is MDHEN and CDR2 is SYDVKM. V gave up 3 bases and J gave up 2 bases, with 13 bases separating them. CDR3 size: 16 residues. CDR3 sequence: CASSFRLGTNTGELFF. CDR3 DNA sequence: TGTGCCAGCAGTTTCCGATTGGGGACTAACACCGGGGAGCTGTTTTTT.

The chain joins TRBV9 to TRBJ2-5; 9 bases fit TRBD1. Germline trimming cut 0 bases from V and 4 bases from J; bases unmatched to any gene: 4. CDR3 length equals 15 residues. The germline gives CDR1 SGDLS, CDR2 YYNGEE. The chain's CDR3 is CASSVGDRERETQYF. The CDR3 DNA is TGTGCCAGCAGCGTAGGGGACAGGGAAAGAGAGACCCAGTACTTC.

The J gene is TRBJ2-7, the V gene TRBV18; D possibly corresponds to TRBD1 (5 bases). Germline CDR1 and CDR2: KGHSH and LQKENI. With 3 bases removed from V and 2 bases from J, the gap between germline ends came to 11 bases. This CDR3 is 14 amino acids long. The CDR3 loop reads CASSPQGTAYEQYF. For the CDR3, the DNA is TGTGCCAGCTCACCCCAGGGCACAGCCTACGAGCAGTACTTC.

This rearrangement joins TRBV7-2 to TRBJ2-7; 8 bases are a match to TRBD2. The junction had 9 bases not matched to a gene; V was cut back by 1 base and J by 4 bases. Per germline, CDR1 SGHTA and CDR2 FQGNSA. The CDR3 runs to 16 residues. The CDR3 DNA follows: TGTGCCAGCAGCTTAGAGGGGAGCGGGAGTTTTTACGAGCAGTACTTC. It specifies CASSLEGSGSFYEQYF.

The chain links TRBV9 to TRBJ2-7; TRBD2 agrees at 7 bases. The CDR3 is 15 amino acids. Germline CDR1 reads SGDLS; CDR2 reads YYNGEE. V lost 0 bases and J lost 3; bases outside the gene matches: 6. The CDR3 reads CASSVGPGGGYEQYF. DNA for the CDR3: TGTGCCAGCAGCGTAGGGCCGGGGGGTGGCTACGAGCAGTACTTC.

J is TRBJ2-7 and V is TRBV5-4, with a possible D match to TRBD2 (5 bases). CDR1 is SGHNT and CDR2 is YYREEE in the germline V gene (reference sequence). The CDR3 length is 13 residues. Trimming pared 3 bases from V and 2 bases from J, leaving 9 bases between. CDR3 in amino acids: CASSSGLTYEQYF. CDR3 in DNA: TGTGCCAGCAGCTCAGGACTGACCTACGAGCAGTACTTC.

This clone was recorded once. The CDR3, as DNA: TGTGCCAGCCGATGGGTCCAGGATTACTATGGCTACACCTTC. Translating it yields CASRWVQDYYGYTF. The chain has TRBV2 and TRBJ1-2; no clear D. With 8 bases removed from V and 3 bases from J, the gap between germline ends came to 16 bases. Looked up from germline, CDR1 is SNHLY and CDR2 is FYNNEI. The CDR3 sequence is 14 residues long.

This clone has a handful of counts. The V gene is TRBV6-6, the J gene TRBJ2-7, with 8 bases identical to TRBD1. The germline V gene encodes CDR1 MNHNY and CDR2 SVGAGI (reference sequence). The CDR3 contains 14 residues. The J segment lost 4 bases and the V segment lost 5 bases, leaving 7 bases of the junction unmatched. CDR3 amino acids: CASSMDRVRYEQYF. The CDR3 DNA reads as TGTGCCAGCAGTATGGACAGGGTAAGGTACGAGCAGTACTTC.

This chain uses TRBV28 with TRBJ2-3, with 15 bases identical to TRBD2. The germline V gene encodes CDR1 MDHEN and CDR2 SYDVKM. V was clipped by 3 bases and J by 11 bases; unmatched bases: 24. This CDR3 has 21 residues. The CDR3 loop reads CASSFPTSPGLAGGIMYRQYF. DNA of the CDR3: TGTGCCAGCAGTTTTCCCACGTCTCCGGGACTAGCGGGAGGCATCATGTATAGGCAGTATTTT.

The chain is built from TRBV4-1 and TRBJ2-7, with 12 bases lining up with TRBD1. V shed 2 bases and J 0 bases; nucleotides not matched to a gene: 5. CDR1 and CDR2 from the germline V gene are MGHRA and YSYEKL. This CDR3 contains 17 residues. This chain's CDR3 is CASSQLPGQGASYEQYF. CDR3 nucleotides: TGCGCCAGCAGCCAACTTCCGGGACAGGGGGCCTCCTACGAGCAGTACTTC.

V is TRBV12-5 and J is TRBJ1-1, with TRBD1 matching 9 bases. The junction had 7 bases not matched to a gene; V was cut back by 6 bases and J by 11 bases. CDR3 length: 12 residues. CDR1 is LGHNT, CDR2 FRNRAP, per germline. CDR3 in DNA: TGTGCTAGTGGGCTTGGACAGGGGAGCGCTTTCTTT. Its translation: CASGLGQGSAFF.

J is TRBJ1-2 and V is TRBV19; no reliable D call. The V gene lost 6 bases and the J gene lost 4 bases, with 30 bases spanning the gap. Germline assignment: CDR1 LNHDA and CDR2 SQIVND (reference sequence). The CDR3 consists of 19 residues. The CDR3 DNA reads TGTGCCAGTAGCCTAGAGGTTCGTGACGGCTTACCGGTCGGCTATGGCTACACCTTC. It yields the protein CASSLEVRDGLPVGYGYTF.

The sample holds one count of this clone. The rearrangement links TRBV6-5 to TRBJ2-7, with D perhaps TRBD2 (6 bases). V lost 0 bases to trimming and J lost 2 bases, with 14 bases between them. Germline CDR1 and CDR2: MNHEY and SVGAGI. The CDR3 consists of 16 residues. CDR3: CASSYSWGEVTYEQYF. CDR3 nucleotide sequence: TGTGCCAGCAGTTACTCGTGGGGGGAAGTCACCTACGAGCAGTACTTC.